What follows is one TCR beta chain and its context. TCRdb keeps only in-frame clones here, not all; method: immunoSEQ multiplex PCR. The table shows 850,000 to 1,200,000 clones, with around 75% occurring only once. This entry is derived from a study of shared clonotypes between healthy human individuals. In the study overall: Three plates were used per donor for CD4 naive, three for CD4 memory, two for CD8 naive and one for CD8 memory.

The donors, all of them Caucasian adults, lived in Nashville, Tennessee. V lost 6 bases and J lost 0, with 11 bases in between. Looked up from germline, CDR1 is SNHLY and CDR2 is FYNNEI. This CDR3 contains 15 residues. This sequence was found in a man between 18 and 29 years old in good health. The sequencing input was memory CD4+ T cells sorted from blood. The subset is: CD45RA-negative fraction. The V call is TRBV2, the J call TRBJ2-2; a possible D gene is TRBD1 (6 bases). The CDR3 region is CASRSGTSNTGELFF. CDR3 nucleotide sequence: TGTGCCAGCAGGTCCGGGACATCGAACACCGGGGAGCTGTTTTTT.